The entry below describes one T cell receptor (beta chain). Antigen unknown. TCRdb keeps only in-frame clones here, not all; method: immunoSEQ multiplex PCR. In the table there are 55,000 to 85,000 clones, roughly 89% of which are singletons. The data derive from a study of T cell responses to AZD1222 COVID-19 vaccine. The study, taken as a whole, reports: Repertoires were obtained only post-peak T cell response.

The CDR3 sequence is 14 residues long. Trimming removed 5 bases at V and 3 bases at J, with 10 bases between. Germline CDR1 SNHLY, CDR2 FYNNEI. The genes are TRBV2 and TRBJ1-4; D may be TRBD1 (6 bases). Source: peripheral blood, taken on day 0 of AZD1222 vaccination. The sequence was obtained from an adult in good health. The CDR3, as DNA: TGTGCCAGCAGTCTCGGGGGGCCTAATGAAAAACTGTTTTTT. This encodes CASSLGGPNEKLFF.